The entry that follows covers one T cell receptor beta chain sequence. Germline-derived CDR1 and CDR2 are MNHEY and SMNVEV (reference sequence). Trimming took 6 bases from V and 9 from J, leaving 14 bases between them. This CDR3 has 13 residues. The source of the sample is a study of blood T cell repertoires in COVID-19. About the research overall: Whether acute or convalescent, the COVID-19 samples came from the United States, Italy and Spain. Sample material is recorded as cDNA or gDNA derived from T cells, B-cell-depleted T cells, or PBMCs.

Recruitment covered some 25 US areas and drew participants whose ages spanned roughly 18 to 90 years. Authors' methods: Estimation of nucleated cell counts relied on the amplification of reference gene primers. Profiling relied on immunoSEQ multiplex PCR, and the TCRdb table lists in-frame clones only, not all of them. Clone size and V and J calls were adopted from that table, with D and trimming inferred from the DNA. The repertoire includes roughly 220,000 clones, 75% to 85% of them detected once, and approximately 4.6% sits in the top ten. This chain links TRBV27 with TRBJ1-4; D ambiguous. The source of this sequence is a man aged 30 to 39 with acute COVID-19. The sequencing sample was made of PBMCs or T cells enriched from blood (not recorded which). CDR3 residues: CASSREIDQKLFF. The DNA for the CDR3 is TGTGCCAGCAGCCGGGAAATCGACCAAAAACTGTTTTTT.